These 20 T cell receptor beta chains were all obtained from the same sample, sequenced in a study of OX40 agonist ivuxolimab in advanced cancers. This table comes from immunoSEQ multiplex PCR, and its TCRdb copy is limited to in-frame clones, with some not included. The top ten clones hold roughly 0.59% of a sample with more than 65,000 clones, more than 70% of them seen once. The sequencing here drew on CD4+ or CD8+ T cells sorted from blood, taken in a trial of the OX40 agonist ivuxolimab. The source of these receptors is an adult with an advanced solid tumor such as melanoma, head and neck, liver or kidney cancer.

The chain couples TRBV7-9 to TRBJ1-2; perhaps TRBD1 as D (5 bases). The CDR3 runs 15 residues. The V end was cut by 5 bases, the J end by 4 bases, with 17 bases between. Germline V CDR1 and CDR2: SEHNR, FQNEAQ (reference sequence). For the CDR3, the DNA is TGTGCCAGCAGCCCTTTTGGGGCGGCGGGCTATGGCTACACCTTC. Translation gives CASSPFGAAGYGYTF. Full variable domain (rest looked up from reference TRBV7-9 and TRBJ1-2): DTGVSQNPRHKITKRGQNVTFRCDPISEHNRLYWYRQTLGQGPEFLTYFQNEAQLEKSRLLSDRFSAERPKGSFSTLEIQRTEQGDSAMYLCASSPFGAAGYGYTFGSGTRLTVV.

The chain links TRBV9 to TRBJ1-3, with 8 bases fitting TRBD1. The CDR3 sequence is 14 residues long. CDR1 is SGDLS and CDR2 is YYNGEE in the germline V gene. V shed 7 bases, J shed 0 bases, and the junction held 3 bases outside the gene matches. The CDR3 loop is CASADRGSGNTIYF. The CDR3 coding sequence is TGTGCCAGCGCCGACAGGGGCTCTGGAAACACCATATATTTT.

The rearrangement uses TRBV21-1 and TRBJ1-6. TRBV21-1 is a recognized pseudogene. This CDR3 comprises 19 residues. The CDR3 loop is CASSKACRAPRISDSPLHF. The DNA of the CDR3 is TGTGCCAGCAGCAAAGCCTGTCGAGCCCCGAGGATTTCCGATTCACCCCTCCACTTT.

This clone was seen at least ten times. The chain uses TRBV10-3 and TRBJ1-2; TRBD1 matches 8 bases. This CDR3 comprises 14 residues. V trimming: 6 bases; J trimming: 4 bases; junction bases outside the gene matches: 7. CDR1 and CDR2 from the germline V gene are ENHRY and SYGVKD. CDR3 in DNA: TGTGCCATCAGGCCGACAGGGGAAATCTATGGCTACACCTTC. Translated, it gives CAIRPTGEIYGYTF.

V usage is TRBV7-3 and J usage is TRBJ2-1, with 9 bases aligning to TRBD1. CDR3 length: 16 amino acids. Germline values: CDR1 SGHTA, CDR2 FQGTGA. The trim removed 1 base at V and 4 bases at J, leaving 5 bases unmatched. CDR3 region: CASSLKGTGNYNEQFF. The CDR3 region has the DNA TGTGCCAGCAGCTTAAAGGGGACAGGGAATTACAATGAGCAGTTCTTC.

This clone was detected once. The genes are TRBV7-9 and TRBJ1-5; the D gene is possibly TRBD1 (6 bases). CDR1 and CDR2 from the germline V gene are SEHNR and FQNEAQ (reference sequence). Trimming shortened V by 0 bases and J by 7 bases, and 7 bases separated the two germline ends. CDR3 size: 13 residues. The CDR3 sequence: CASSLAQGQPQHF. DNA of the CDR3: TGTGCCAGCAGCTTAGCGCAGGGGCAGCCCCAGCATTTT.

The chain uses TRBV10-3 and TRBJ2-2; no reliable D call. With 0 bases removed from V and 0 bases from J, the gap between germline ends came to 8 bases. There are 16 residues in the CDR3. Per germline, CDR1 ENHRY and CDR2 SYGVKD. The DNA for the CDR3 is TGTGCCATCAGTGAGTCAAGGATCACGAACACCGGGGAGCTGTTTTTT. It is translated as CAISESRITNTGELFF.

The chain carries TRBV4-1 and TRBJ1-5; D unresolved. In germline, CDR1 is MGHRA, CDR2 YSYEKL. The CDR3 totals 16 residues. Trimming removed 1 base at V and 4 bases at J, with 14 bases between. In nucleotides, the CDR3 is TGCGCCAGCAGCCAAGGTTTGGCAGACAATAATCAGCCCCAGCATTTT. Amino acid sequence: CASSQGLADNNQPQHF.

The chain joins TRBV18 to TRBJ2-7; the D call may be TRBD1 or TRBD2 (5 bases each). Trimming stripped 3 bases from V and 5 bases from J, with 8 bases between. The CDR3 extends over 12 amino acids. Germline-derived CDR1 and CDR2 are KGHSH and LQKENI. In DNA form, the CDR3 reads TGTGCCAGCTCACCCCGGGGCCACGAGCAGTACTTC. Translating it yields CASSPRGHEQYF.

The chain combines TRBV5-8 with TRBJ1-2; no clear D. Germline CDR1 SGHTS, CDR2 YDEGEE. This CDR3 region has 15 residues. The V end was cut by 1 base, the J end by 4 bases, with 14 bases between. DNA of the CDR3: TGTGCCAGCAGCTTGTTTGTCGTCCGGGGCTATGGCTACACCTTC. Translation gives CASSLFVVRGYGYTF. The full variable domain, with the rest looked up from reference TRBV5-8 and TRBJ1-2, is EAGVTQSPTHLIKTRGQQATLRCSPISGHTSVYWYQQALGLGLQFLLWYDEGEERNRGNFPPRFSGRQFPNYSSELNVNALELEDSALYLCASSLFVVRGYGYTFGSGTRLTVV.

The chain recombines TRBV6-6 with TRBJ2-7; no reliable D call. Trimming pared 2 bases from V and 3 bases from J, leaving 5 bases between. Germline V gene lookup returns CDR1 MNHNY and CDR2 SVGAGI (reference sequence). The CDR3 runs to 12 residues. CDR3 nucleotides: TGTGCCAGCAGTTACGTTGGCTACGAGCAGTACTTC. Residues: CASSYVGYEQYF.

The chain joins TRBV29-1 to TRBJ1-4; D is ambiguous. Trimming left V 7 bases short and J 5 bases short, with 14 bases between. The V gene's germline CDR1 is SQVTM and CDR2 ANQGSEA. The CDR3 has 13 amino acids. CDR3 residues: CSAARVQNEKLFF. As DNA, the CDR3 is TGCAGCGCCGCTAGGGTCCAGAATGAAAAACTGTTTTTT.

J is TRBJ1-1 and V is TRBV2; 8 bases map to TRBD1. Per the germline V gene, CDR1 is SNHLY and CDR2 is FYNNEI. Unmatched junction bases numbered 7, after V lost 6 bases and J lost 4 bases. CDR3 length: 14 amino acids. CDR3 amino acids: CASRIQGVSTEAFF. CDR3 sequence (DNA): TGTGCCAGCAGGATACAGGGGGTGAGCACTGAAGCTTTCTTT.

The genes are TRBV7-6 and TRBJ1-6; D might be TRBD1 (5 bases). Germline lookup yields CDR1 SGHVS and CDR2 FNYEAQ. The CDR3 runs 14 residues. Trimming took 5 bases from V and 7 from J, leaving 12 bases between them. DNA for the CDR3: TGTGCCAGCAGCGGGGCGGAGGTCAATTCACCCCTCCACTTT. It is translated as CASSGAEVNSPLHF.

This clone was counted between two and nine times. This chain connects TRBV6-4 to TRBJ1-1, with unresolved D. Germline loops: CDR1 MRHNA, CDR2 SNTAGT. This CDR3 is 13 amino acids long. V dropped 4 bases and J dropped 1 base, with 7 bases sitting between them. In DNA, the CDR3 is TGTGCCAGCAGTGCCCAAGAGAACACTGAAGCTTTCTTT. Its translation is CASSAQENTEAFF.

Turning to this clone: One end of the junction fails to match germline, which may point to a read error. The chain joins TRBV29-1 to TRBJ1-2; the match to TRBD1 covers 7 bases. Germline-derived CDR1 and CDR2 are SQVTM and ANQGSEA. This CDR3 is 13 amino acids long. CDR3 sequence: CSVDPGTVSGHTF. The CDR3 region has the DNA TGCAGCGTGGATCCCGGGACAGTCTCTGGCCACACCTTC. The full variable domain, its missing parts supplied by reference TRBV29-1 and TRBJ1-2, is SAVISQKPSRDICQRGTSLTIQCQVDSQVTMMFWYRQQPGQSLTLIATANQGSEATYESGFVIDKFPISRPNLTFSTLTVSNMSPEDSSIYLCSVDPGTVSGHTFGSGTRLTVV.

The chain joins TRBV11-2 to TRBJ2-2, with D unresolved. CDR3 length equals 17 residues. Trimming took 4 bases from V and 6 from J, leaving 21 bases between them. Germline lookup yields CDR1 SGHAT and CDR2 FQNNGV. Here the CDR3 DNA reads TGTGCCAGCAGCTCCTCCCTCCTCTTAGGTTTTGCCGGGGAGCTGTTTTTT. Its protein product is CASSSSLLLGFAGELFF.

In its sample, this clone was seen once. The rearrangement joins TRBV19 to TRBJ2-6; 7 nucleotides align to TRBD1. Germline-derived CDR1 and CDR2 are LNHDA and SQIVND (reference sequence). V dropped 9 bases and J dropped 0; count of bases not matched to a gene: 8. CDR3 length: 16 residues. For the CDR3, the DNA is TGTGCCAGCGCGGACAGGCCTTACTCTGGGGCCAACGTCCTGACTTTC. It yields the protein CASADRPYSGANVLTF.

Here the CDR3 DNA reads TGTGCCAGCTCACCAGTATCGGGTAATAATTCACCCCTCCACTTT. Translating it yields CASSPVSGNNSPLHF. This sequence joins TRBV18 and TRBJ1-6, with no clear D. The germline V gene encodes CDR1 KGHSH and CDR2 LQKENI. The germline V and J ends were trimmed by 2 bases and 5 bases, with 10 bases remaining between them. The CDR3 is 15 residues long.

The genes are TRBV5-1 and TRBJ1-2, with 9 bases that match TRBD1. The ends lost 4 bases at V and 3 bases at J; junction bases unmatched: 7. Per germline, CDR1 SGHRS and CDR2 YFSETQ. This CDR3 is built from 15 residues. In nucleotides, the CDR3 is TGCGCCAGCAGCGAACCGACAGGGGGTGACTATGGCTACACCTTC. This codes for CASSEPTGGDYGYTF.